Here is one T cell receptor beta chain with its context. The target antigen is unknown. Once obtained from cultured CD4+ T cells, the DNA was sequenced using the Oncomine TCR Beta short-read assay. Each CDR3 protein gets one entry after TCRdb re-called the PCR reads with MiXCR. The table lists about 21,000 distinct CDR3 sequences, about half of them singletons, with about 12% in the top ten. Germline assignment: CDR1 KGHDR and CDR2 SFDVKD. The CDR3 totals 15 residues. The V end was cut by 5 bases, the J end by 1 base, with 13 bases between. The sample comes from a study of vaccination and CD4 T cells after COVID-19. About the study: Each control was exposed to a CEFX pool, an HIV-1 Nef pool, or no peptide at all.

The time point was: late sampling 161 to 241 days after vaccination in a few convalescent patients. Treatment denoted: approximately nine-day PBMC culture with coronavirus spike peptide pools or control peptides (ViraFEST assay). The receptor's source is a human donor who had recovered from COVID-19. V gene TRBV24-1 combines with J gene TRBJ1-1; D unresolved. The material was CD4+ T cells from blood, cultured in vitro, obtained about 7 months after SARS-CoV-2 vaccination. CDR3 DNA: TGTGCCACCAGTGGGGCCGGAGCAGCGAACACTGAAGCTTTCTTT. It specifies CATSGAGAANTEAFF.